This record concerns one T cell receptor (beta chain) sequence. This clone occurred a few times. It lacks a known antigen. No base qualities exist here, and no much larger clone lies one base off it. Other nucleotide sequences in the sample specify the same CDR3. This sample was included in a study of blood T cell repertoires in COVID-19 (dated by TCRdb to about 2020). In terms of the full investigation: Samples covering the acute and convalescent phases of COVID-19 were provided by collaborators in the United States, Italy and Spain. Where available, HLA class I and class II types were obtained from metadata supplied by the sample provider rather than from assay-based typing. Samples came from the ongoing ImmuneRACE study (first 160 participants) plus 1,254 subjects from 6 global collaborators. A de-identified subject ID, COVID-19 status, age in years and sex were almost always included in the sample metadata. The prospective study material was composed of cDNA or gDNA derived from T cells, B-cell-depleted T cells, or PBMCs. A freely available public database, intended as a resource for researchers studying the immune response to SARS-CoV-2, is where the repertoires were released. Subjects who had been exposed to COVID-19, were actively infected with it, or had recovered from it provided the deeply sampled blood TCRbeta repertoires that made up the dataset.

On the study overall, not on this receptor specifically: The quantity of clinical and demographic metadata differed by source and by participant and was supplied without curation.

Trimming at the junction amounts to 1 base on V and 5 bases on J, and the germline ends lie 6 bases apart. The CDR3, cysteine through phenylalanine, is 13 amino acids long. Of the read, only the CDR3 DNA is kept; its 39 bases are in frame from base 1. From the germline V gene, CDR1 is SGHTA and CDR2 is FQGNSA. Another Seattle source contributed samples from volunteer blood donors who had recovered from COVID-19. Each collaborating institution followed its own protocols to collect whole blood in K2EDTA tubes. For TCRbeta analysis, collaborator samples were shipped as frozen whole blood, as isolated PBMCs, or as DNA extracted from either sample type. The immunoSEQ Assay, a bias-controlled multiplex PCR, was used to amplify TCRbeta CDR3 regions from genomic DNA. The published analysis was carried out like this. Within the assay, amplification of reference gene primers was used to estimate how many nucleated cells each sample contained. Sequence reads were collapsed and filtered to measure the absolute abundance of every unique TCRbeta CDR3 rearrangement. For each sample, productive Simpson clonality was calculated as the square root of Simpson's diversity index across productive rearrangements. This immuneACCESS table, as held by TCRdb, lists in-frame sequences with V and J called but not all clones. Of the missing ones, under half trace to an unresolved V gene in checked studies; the others have no known cause. D and trimming were read from the DNA, whereas the V and J calls and clone size are those reported in that table. This sample comprises around 230,000 clones, 65% to 90% of them detected only once. Clones ranked in the top ten supply approximately 2% of the sample.

The clonotype originates from a man between 40 and 49 years old who had recovered from COVID-19. The specimen sequenced was peripheral blood. The chain links TRBV7-2 with TRBJ1-5; a tentative D match to TRBD1 spans 5 bases. The CDR3 sequence is CASSLGGDQPQHF. In nucleotides, the sequence is TGTGCCAGCAGCTTAGGGGGGGATCAGCCCCAGCATTTT.